Listed here are 17 T cell receptor beta chains from one sample, sequenced in a study of blood T cells in healthy people across ages. The use of a sample-barcoded 5' primer and a J-beta primer mix characterized a second PCR of roughly 7 to 12 cycles. A single record per CDR3 protein comes from TCRdb applying MiXCR to the 5' RACE reads. This table has 1.5 million to 2 million distinct CDR3 sequences, around 42% appearing once. The sequenced sample was blood. The receptors originated from a human donor in good health.

The rearrangement links TRBV5-4 to TRBJ2-3; 12 bases are a match to TRBD2. J was trimmed by 2 bases and V by 6 bases; bases with no gene match: 10. The CDR3 is 17 amino acids. Germline values: CDR1 SGHNT, CDR2 YYREEE (reference sequence). The CDR3 spells CASIRSGTSGYTDTQYF. In DNA form, the CDR3 reads TGTGCCAGCATCAGATCCGGGACTAGCGGGTACACAGATACGCAGTATTTT. Full variable domain (rest looked up from reference TRBV5-4 and TRBJ2-3): ETGVTQSPTHLIKTRGQQVTLRCSSQSGHNTVSWYQQALGQGPQFIFQYYREEENGRGNFPPRFSGLQFPNYSSELNVNALELDDSALYLCASIRSGTSGYTDTQYFGPGTRLTVL.

This chain joins TRBV7-8 and TRBJ2-7, with 9 bases identical to TRBD2. The germline V gene encodes CDR1 SGHVS and CDR2 FQNEAQ. J lost 1 base, V lost 1 base, and 8 bases had no gene match. The CDR3 is 17 residues long. The CDR3 is CASSLVGASGASYEQYF. The CDR3 DNA reads as TGTGCCAGCAGCTTAGTAGGGGCTAGCGGGGCTTCCTACGAGCAGTACTTC. Drawing the rest from reference TRBV7-8 and TRBJ2-7, the complete variable domain is GAGVSQSPRYKVAKRGQDVALRCDPISGHVSLFWYQQALGQGPEFLTYFQNEAQLDKSGLPSDRFFAERPEGSVSTLKIQRTQQEDSAVYLCASSLVGASGASYEQYFGPGTRLTVT.

Concerning this clonotype itself: One base away lies a much larger clone, so this may be a sequencing read error. The V and J genes are TRBV7-2 and TRBJ2-1; D is possibly TRBD2 (5 bases). This CDR3 is 16 amino acids long. The germline V gene encodes CDR1 SGHTA and CDR2 FQGNSA. CDR3 DNA sequence: TGTGCCTGCAGCTTGTTCTCGGGGAGCTCCTACAATGAGCAGTTCTTC. This translates into CACSLFSGSSYNEQFF. Together with reference TRBV7-2 and TRBJ2-1, the CDR3 gives the full variable domain: GAGVSQSPSNKVTEKGKDVELRCDPISGHTALYWYRQSLGQGLEFLIYFQGNSAPDKSGLPSDRFSAERTGGSVSTLTIQRTQQEDSAVYLCACSLFSGSSYNEQFFGPGTRLTVL.

This clonotype has at least ten counts. The V gene is TRBV7-2, the J gene TRBJ2-6; no reliable D call. The germline CDR1 and CDR2 sequences are SGHTA and FQGNSA. The CDR3 has 15 residues. V was trimmed by 1 base and J by 1 base, leaving 5 bases between them. The CDR3: CASSLVTSGANVLTF. The CDR3 region has the DNA TGTGCCAGCAGCTTAGTGACTTCTGGGGCCAACGTCCTGACTTTC.

This clonotype was detected a few times. The V gene is TRBV5-5, the J gene TRBJ1-5; D is undetermined. From germline, CDR1 is SGHKS and CDR2 YYEKEE (reference sequence). The CDR3 sequence is 15 residues long. The ends were cut back, 0 bases at V and 6 bases at J, with 13 bases in the middle. CDR3 DNA: TGTGCCAGCAGCTTGGACTCAGGAGGCAGTCAGCCCCAGCATTTT. Residues: CASSLDSGGSQPQHF. The whole variable domain, filled in from reference TRBV5-5 and TRBJ1-5, reads DAGVTQSPTHLIKTRGQQVTLRCSPISGHKSVSWYQQVLGQGPQFIFQYYEKEERGRGNFPDRFSARQFPNYSSELNVNALLLGDSALYLCASSLDSGGSQPQHFGDGTRLSIL.

The rearrangement joins TRBV20-1 to TRBJ2-1; D not resolved. The CDR3 is 13 amino acids. V gave up 6 bases and J gave up 5 bases, with 14 bases separating them. The germline V gene encodes CDR1 DFQATT and CDR2 SNEGSKA (reference sequence). The CDR3 loop reads CSAPAIYDNEQFF. The CDR3 bases are TGCAGTGCCCCTGCTATCTACGACAATGAGCAGTTCTTC.

This clonotype occurred a few times. The CDR3 spells CASSSDKDEQFF. The DNA for the CDR3 is TGTGCCAGCAGTAGCGACAAAGATGAGCAGTTCTTC. The V call is TRBV12-3 or TRBV12-4, the J call TRBJ2-1; D is uncertain. With 5 bases removed from V and 8 bases from J, the gap between germline ends came to 10 bases. The CDR3 contains 12 residues.

This clonotype was seen more than once but under ten times. CDR3 loop: CASSTWGARETQYF. The CDR3 region has the DNA TGTGCCAGCAGCACCTGGGGGGCGAGAGAGACCCAGTACTTC. The chain is built from TRBV28 and TRBJ2-5; either TRBD1 or TRBD2 may fit D (6 bases each). Germline V lookup: CDR1 MDHEN, CDR2 SYDVKM. Trimming shortened V by 6 bases and J by 4 bases, and 15 bases separated the two germline ends. CDR3 length: 14 residues.

This clonotype has more than one count but fewer than ten. The chain combines TRBV18 with TRBJ2-5, with D maybe TRBD2 (6 bases). Near its end, the DNA agrees better with TRBJ2-7, so the J call may be wrong. This CDR3 comprises 13 residues. Germline-derived CDR1 and CDR2 are KGHSH and LQKENI. CDR3 loop: CASSPRGLSEQYF. CDR3 nucleotide sequence: TGTGCCAGCTCACCAAGGGGACTCTCCGAGCAGTACTTC.

J is TRBJ2-7 and V is TRBV28; D assignment may be TRBD1 or TRBD2 (5 bases each). V lost 7 bases to trimming and J lost 1 base, with 17 bases between them. This CDR3 contains 15 residues. Germline V gene lookup returns CDR1 MDHEN and CDR2 SYDVKM. The CDR3 sequence is CASTTGGLVSYEQYF. CDR3 bases: TGTGCCAGCACTACTGGGGGTTTGGTTTCCTACGAGCAGTACTTC.

The chain has TRBV14 and TRBJ2-4; D perhaps matches TRBD2 (5 bases). The ends were cut back, 2 bases at V and 0 bases at J, with 17 bases in the middle. The CDR3 covers 18 residues. The germline V gene encodes CDR1 SGHDN and CDR2 FVKESK. The CDR3 reads CASSQILYSGLAKNIQYF. In nucleotides, the CDR3 is TGTGCCAGCAGCCAAATTCTCTATTCAGGACTAGCCAAAAACATTCAGTACTTC.

This clonotype was seen only a few times. This sequence joins TRBV7-2 and TRBJ2-1, with D perhaps TRBD1 (6 bases). The CDR3 totals 16 residues. Germline CDR1 and CDR2: SGHTA and FQGNSA. The V end lost 6 bases, the J end lost 7 bases, and 22 bases lay between the germline ends. The CDR3 here is CASRPRQGSVWNEQFF. The CDR3 nucleotides are TGTGCCAGCAGACCGAGGCAGGGGAGTGTTTGGAATGAGCAGTTCTTC.

This chain uses TRBV10-3 with TRBJ2-3; 7 nucleotides match TRBD1. The length of the CDR3 is 16 residues. Trimming removed 6 bases from V and 2 bases from J; junction bases left unmatched: 11. CDR1 ENHRY and CDR2 SYGVKD come from the germline V gene. In nucleotides, the CDR3 is TGTGCCATCAGAGGTGCCCGAGGGGGCACCACAGATACGCAGTATTTT. Its translation is CAIRGARGGTTDTQYF.

This clonotype showed up just a few times. The rearrangement joins TRBV20-1 to TRBJ1-5; 7 bases are a match to TRBD1. The germline CDR1 and CDR2 sequences are DFQATT and SNEGSKA (reference sequence). The CDR3 loop spans 13 amino acids. Trimming removed 6 bases from V and 4 bases from J; junction bases left unmatched: 6. The CDR3 loop is CSASGTVNQPQHF. Written as DNA, the CDR3 is TGCAGTGCGAGTGGGACAGTGAATCAGCCCCAGCATTTT.

There are a few counts of this clonotype. The gene calls are TRBV20-1 and TRBJ1-1, with D possibly being TRBD1 (5 bases). The CDR3 extends over 11 amino acids. Germline lookup yields CDR1 DFQATT and CDR2 SNEGSKA (reference sequence). The V end was cut by 4 bases, the J end by 11 bases, with 14 bases between. The CDR3 DNA reads as TGCAGTGCTACCCAGGGTGTATGGGCTTTCTTT. It translates to CSATQGVWAFF.

The gene calls are TRBV2 and TRBJ1-4; 8 nucleotides agree with TRBD1. Germline values: CDR1 SNHLY, CDR2 FYNNEI. The CDR3 runs to 14 residues. The V segment lost 5 bases and the J segment 7 bases; nucleotides outside the gene matches: 6. CDR3 loop: CASSLRGRFEKLFF. In DNA, the CDR3 is TGTGCCAGCAGTCTCAGGGGGCGATTTGAAAAACTGTTTTTT.

The chain combines TRBV20-1 with TRBJ2-3, with 10 bases fitting TRBD1. Germline V CDR1 and CDR2: DFQATT, SNEGSKA (reference sequence). There are 14 residues in the CDR3. With 1 base clipped from V and 6 bases from J, the junction kept 4 bases outside the gene matches. This CDR3 is CSARALGQGDTQYF. CDR3 bases: TGCAGTGCTAGAGCGCTGGGACAGGGGGATACGCAGTATTTT.